This T cell receptor (beta chain) was documented in a study of cytomegalovirus exposure and HLA in healthy donors. Study-wide results and limits: High specificity and sensitivity for cytomegalovirus status were reported for the classifier. Later analysis identified about 18,000 TCR beta sequences associated with HLA alleles, using a false discovery rate threshold of 0.05. An analysis done earlier found most TCR beta V segments productive about 90% or about 30% of the time.

This clone was counted a few times. What it recognizes is unknown. Healthy bone marrow donors supplied every sample. The PCR had 60 Vbeta and 13 Jbeta primers. Sequencing was performed with immunoSEQ multiplex PCR; in TCRdb, only in-frame clones are kept and a portion is missing. This table has around 67,000 clones, around 82% appearing once. The clonotype originates from a young man in good health and CMV-seropositive. The sample was PBMCs.

The chain's CDR3 is CASSQGTSGSTYEQYF. CDR3 coding DNA: TGCGCCAGCAGCCAAGGGACTAGCGGGAGTACCTACGAGCAGTACTTC. V is TRBV4-1 and J is TRBJ2-7, with 13 bases lining up with TRBD2. The junction had 2 bases not matched to a gene; V was cut back by 1 base and J by 2 bases. This CDR3 region has 16 residues. Germline-derived CDR1 and CDR2 are MGHRA and YSYEKL.